These T cell receptor beta chains were read from a single sample in a study of cytomegalovirus exposure and HLA in healthy donors. Profiled with immunoSEQ multiplex PCR; TCRdb holds only in-frame clones, not every one. The sample records over 110,000 clones, 75% to 85% being singletons. Sequenced: PBMCs. The source of these receptors is a woman between 40 and 50 years old in good health and CMV-seropositive. Each CDR3 is given with its conserved first and last residue. Each record gives: V gene, clone size, J gene, D gene, CDR3 length, CDR3 DNA, CDR3 protein. The D gene is left open where the match is weak. A clone size is listed for some rows: how often the clone was seen (once, few, many), or a class if it is expanded.

TRBV19,NA,TRBJ1-2,NA,14,TGTGCCACCAGACTTCGGGGGGCCGAGGGTGGCTACACCTTC,CATRLRGAEGGYTF
TRBV30,few,TRBJ2-2,NA,12,TGTGCCTGGAGTGACGGGGGCGGGGAGCTGTTTTTT,CAWSDGGGELFF
TRBV29-1,few,TRBJ2-3,TRBD1,14,TGCAGCGTTGCAAAGGGACAGGGGACAGATACGCAGTATTTT,CSVAKGQGTDTQYF
TRBV19,NA,TRBJ1-2,TRBD1,15,TGTGCCAGTAGTACCTATCCCGGGACAGCCCCCGGCTACACCTTC,CASSTYPGTAPGYTF
TRBV10-3,NA,TRBJ2-2,TRBD2,16,TGTGCCATCAGTGATAATAGCGGGAGGGCCGCCGGGGAGCTGTTTTTT,CAISDNSGRAAGELFF
TRBV7-8,NA,TRBJ1-2,TRBD1,17,TGTGCCAGCAGCTTGTCCCACGGGACAGGGGGATCTGATGGCTACACCTTC,CASSLSHGTGGSDGYTF
TRBV15,NA,TRBJ2-1,TRBD2,15,TGTGCCACCAGCAGATTGATAGCGGGATACAATGAGCAGTTCTTC,CATSRLIAGYNEQFF
TRBV7-9,NA,TRBJ1-2,NA,12,TGTGCCAGCAGCCCCCCCCAGGGCGGCTACACCTTC,CASSPPQGGYTF
TRBV6-5,NA,TRBJ1-1,NA,11,TGTGCCAGCAGTGAAGGGGCTGAAGCTTTCTTT,CASSEGAEAFF
TRBV7-6,NA,TRBJ2-7,TRBD2,17,TGTGCCAGCAGCCCTAGGCGGAGCGGGAGGGCCCAGCCCGAGCAGTACTTC,CASSPRRSGRAQPEQYF
TRBV7-9,NA,TRBJ2-2,TRBD1,15,TGTTCCAGCAGCTCCGGGACAGGGGGCACCGGGGAGCTGTTTTTT,CSSSSGTGGTGELFF
TRBV19,few,TRBJ2-1,TRBD2,15,TGTGCCAGTAGTAAAACTAGCGGGGATTACAATGAGCAGTTCTTC,CASSKTSGDYNEQFF
TRBV6-5,NA,TRBJ1-1,TRBD1,14,TGTGCCAGCAGCGCAGACAGGGGTTACACTGAAGCTTTCTTT,CASSADRGYTEAFF
TRBV7-3,NA,TRBJ2-2,TRBD1,15,TGTGCCAGCAGCCCCACAGGGGGGAACACCGGGGAGCTGTTTTTT,CASSPTGGNTGELFF
TRBV30,NA,TRBJ1-2,TRBD1,13,TGTGCCTGGCTAGGACAGGGGGGCTATGGCTACACCTTC,CAWLGQGGYGYTF
TRBV21-1,once,TRBJ2-7,NA,15,TGTGCCAGCAGCAAAATGAGCGACTCTTCCTACGAGCAGTACTTC,CASSKMSDSSYEQYF
TRBV29-1,NA,TRBJ2-3,TRBD2,14,TGCAGCGTGAATCGACTAGCGGGACCAGATACGCAGTATTTT,CSVNRLAGPDTQYF
TRBV5-1,NA,TRBJ2-1,TRBD2,15,TGCGCCAGCAGCTCGCCGGCGGGAGCTACAGATGAGCAGTTCTTC,CASSSPAGATDEQFF
TRBV4-1,NA,TRBJ2-2,TRBD1,15,TGCGCCAGCAGCCAAGGAGGGACAGGGCGATCGGAGCTGTTTTTT,CASSQGGTGRSELFF
TRBV10-3,NA,TRBJ2-3,TRBD2,16,TGTGCCACCCACCCGACTAGCGGGAGTTGGACAGATACGCAGTATTTT,CATHPTSGSWTDTQYF
TRBV19,NA,TRBJ1-1,TRBD1,14,TGTGCCAGTAGTCTCCAGGGGGCAGGGACTGAAGCTTTCTTT,CASSLQGAGTEAFF
TRBV15,NA,TRBJ2-7,TRBD1,15,TGTGCCACCAGCAGAGATTTAGGGACAGCCTACGAGCAGTACTTC,CATSRDLGTAYEQYF
TRBV7-7,NA,TRBJ2-2,TRBD2,17,TGTGCTAGCAGCTTGGCTCCGGGACTAGCGGTCTCCGGGGAGCTGTTTTTT,CASSLAPGLAVSGELFF
TRBV4-1,NA,TRBJ1-2,NA,15,TGCGCCAGCAGCCAAGAGCACGGGACTGCCGTTGGCTACACCTTC,CASSQEHGTAVGYTF
TRBV29-1,NA,TRBJ2-1,TRBD2,15,TGCAGCGTAGACCGACTAGCGGGAGGGTACAATGAGCAGTTCTTC,CSVDRLAGGYNEQFF
TRBV7-9,NA,TRBJ2-1,NA,15,TGTGCCAGCAGCTTAGCACGGGTCTCCTACAATGAGCAGTTCTTC,CASSLARVSYNEQFF
TRBV2,NA,TRBJ2-5,NA,15,TGTGCCAGCAGTGAAGCCCCGGTTGACCAAGAGACCCAGTACTTC,CASSEAPVDQETQYF
TRBV10-2,NA,TRBJ1-5,TRBD1,13,TGCGCCAGCAGTGAAGACAGGGGTCAGCCCCAGCATTTT,CASSEDRGQPQHF
TRBV7-6,NA,TRBJ2-7,TRBD2,21,TGTGCCAGCAGCTCCCGACTAGCGGGGAGACGGCAGGGGCGGCCCTACTACGAGCAGTACTTC,CASSSRLAGRRQGRPYYEQYF
TRBV5-4,once,TRBJ1-1,NA,14,TGTGCCAGCAGCTCGTTGGACAAGAACACTGAAGCTTTCTTT,CASSSLDKNTEAFF
TRBV28,NA,TRBJ2-5,NA,14,TGTGCCAGCAGGCTGCGAGAAAGTGGAGAGACCCAGTACTTC,CASRLRESGETQYF
TRBV11-2,NA,TRBJ2-3,TRBD2,15,TGTGCCAGCAGCTTATCTAGCGGGAGAAGTTTGTGGCAGTATTTT,CASSLSSGRSLWQYF
TRBV10-3,NA,TRBJ1-2,NA,14,TGTGCCATCAGTGTCCTACAGGGTAACTATGGCTACACCTTC,CAISVLQGNYGYTF
TRBV2,NA,TRBJ1-2,TRBD1,12,TGTGCCAGCAGTGGACAGGGGGGCGGCTACACCTTC,CASSGQGGGYTF